Shown below are 29 T cell receptor beta chains from a single sample sequenced in a study of T cell responses to AZD1222 COVID-19 vaccine. Repertoires were generated with immunoSEQ multiplex PCR, while TCRdb's copy carries only in-frame clones and drops some. Of approximately 140,000 clones in the sample, around 90% were seen once. The sample consisted of peripheral blood, taken 28 days after the second AZD1222 dose. Every receptor here comes from an adult who received the AZD1222 COVID-19 vaccine.

This chain uses TRBV11-3 with TRBJ1-2; D not certain. The V end lost 0 bases, the J end lost 8 bases, and 10 bases lay between the germline ends. CDR1 SGHNT and CDR2 YENEEA come from the germline V gene. This CDR3 comprises 13 residues. This CDR3 reads CASSLEGGGGYTF. The CDR3 nucleotides read TGTGCCAGCAGCTTAGAAGGAGGTGGGGGCTACACCTTC.

The V gene is TRBV19, the J gene TRBJ1-6, with D possibly TRBD1 on 5 matching bases. This CDR3 is built from 17 residues. Germline-derived CDR1 and CDR2 are LNHDA and SQIVND (reference sequence). The V and J ends lost 5 bases and 0 bases respectively, with 14 bases between them. DNA of the CDR3: TGTGCCAGTAGTGTGGGACGGGGAAGCTCCTATAATTCACCCCTCCACTTT. Translated, it gives CASSVGRGSSYNSPLHF.

The rearrangement uses TRBV2 and TRBJ1-3; D is uncertain. CDR3 size: 12 residues. Trimming cost V 5 bases and J 9 bases, with 11 bases left between them. The V gene's germline CDR1 is SNHLY and CDR2 FYNNEI. The CDR3 here is CASSLQPGTIYF. The CDR3 nucleotides are TGTGCCAGCAGTCTCCAGCCAGGCACCATATATTTT.

This chain joins TRBV7-3 and TRBJ2-1, with 8 bases matching TRBD1. With V trimmed by 5 bases and J by 3 bases, 21 bases remained unmatched. Germline V gene lookup returns CDR1 SGHTA and CDR2 FQGTGA. The CDR3 spans 20 residues. This CDR3 reads CASSIRAHDRGGLNYNEQFF. The CDR3 coding sequence is TGTGCCAGCAGCATACGGGCCCATGACAGGGGAGGATTAAACTACAATGAGCAGTTCTTC.

The chain joins TRBV27 to TRBJ2-7; a possible D gene is TRBD2 (5 bases). Deletions cut 3 bases from V and 2 bases from J, with 14 bases between. Per germline, CDR1 MNHEY and CDR2 SMNVEV (reference sequence). The CDR3 is made up of 15 amino acids. The CDR3: CASSFLGSGTYEQYF. CDR3 nucleotides: TGTGCCAGCAGTTTTTTAGGAAGCGGCACCTACGAGCAGTACTTC.

This clone has only one observation. This chain joins TRBV24-1 and TRBJ1-1; 11 positions match TRBD1. Germline-derived CDR1 and CDR2 are KGHDR and SFDVKD. V lost 7 bases to trimming and J lost 1 base; unmatched junction nucleotides: 4. The CDR3 spans 15 residues. The CDR3 nucleotides are TGTGCCACCAGCGGGACAGGGGGAGGGAACACTGAAGCTTTCTTT. Its translation: CATSGTGGGNTEAFF.

This clone was detected once. V gene TRBV30 combines with J gene TRBJ2-5, with D possibly matching TRBD1 (6 bases). V was pared by 4 bases and J by 5 bases, with 20 bases between. The CDR3 extends over 15 amino acids. CDR1 is GTSNPN, CDR2 SVGIG, per germline (reference sequence). Here the CDR3 DNA reads TGTGCCTGGAACCTCGGACAGCTCAAGGTGGAGACCCAGTACTTC. Its protein is CAWNLGQLKVETQYF. Full variable domain (missing parts from reference TRBV30 and TRBJ2-5): SQTIHQWPATLVQPVGSPLSLECTVEGTSNPNLYWYRQAAGRGLQLLFYSVGIGQISSEVPQNLSASRPQDRQFILSSKKLLLSDSGFYLCAWNLGQLKVETQYFGPGTRLLVL.

The chain links TRBV28 to TRBJ2-7; 8 nucleotides agree with TRBD2. Germline trimming cut 7 bases from V and 2 bases from J; bases unmatched to any gene: 7. This CDR3 comprises 14 residues. Germline V gene data show CDR1 as MDHEN and CDR2 as SYDVKM. The CDR3 sequence is CASTSTREAYEQYF. The CDR3 nucleotides read TGTGCCAGCACATCTACGCGGGAGGCCTACGAGCAGTACTTC.

The V call is TRBV12-2, the J call TRBJ2-5; the table's TRBD1 call for D was not verified on the DNA. TRBV12-2 constitutes a pseudogene. This CDR3 is 15 amino acids long. The CDR3 DNA sequence: TGTGCTAGAGGACAAGCCGTCACAGCTAAAGAGACCCAGTACTTC. Its translation: CARGQAVTAKETQYF.

The chain couples TRBV5-1 to TRBJ2-7; possible D gene TRBD2, 6 bases. Germline CDR1 and CDR2: SGHRS and YFSETQ. Trimming shortened V by 0 bases and J by 2 bases, and 12 bases separated the two germline ends. The CDR3 is 15 residues long. The CDR3, as DNA: TGCGCCAGCAGCTTGGGAGTAGCGGAAACCTACGAGCAGTACTTC. Its translation: CASSLGVAETYEQYF. The full variable domain, rest sourced from reference TRBV5-1 and TRBJ2-7, is KAGVTQTPRYLIKTRGQQVTLSCSPISGHRSVSWYQQTPGQGLQFLFEYFSETQRNKGNFPGRFSGRQFSNSRSEMNVSTLELGDSALYLCASSLGVAETYEQYFGPGTRLTVT.

As regards this clone: Other DNA sequences of this sample code for an identical CDR3. The CDR3 here is CASRGPNQPQHF. Here the CDR3 DNA reads TGTGCCAGCAGGGGGCCAAATCAGCCCCAGCATTTT. The chain links TRBV6-5 to TRBJ1-5; a possible D gene is TRBD1 (5 bases). Germline CDR1 MNHEY, CDR2 SVGAGI. The CDR3 length is 12 residues. The germline V and J ends were trimmed by 6 bases and 4 bases, with 7 bases remaining between them.

This clone was counted once. DNA of the CDR3: TGTGCCAGCACCCCCCGCCAGGGGGCGCCTCAAGAGACCCAGTACTTC. Its translation: CASTPRQGAPQETQYF. The chain has TRBV27 and TRBJ2-5; 8 bases are shared with TRBD1. The V gene end was trimmed by 7 bases and the J gene end by 2 bases; junction bases not matched to a gene: 12. The CDR3 covers 16 residues. Germline values: CDR1 MNHEY, CDR2 SMNVEV (reference sequence).

This chain links TRBV9 with TRBJ2-2; a possible D gene is TRBD2 (5 bases). This CDR3 is 15 amino acids long. CDR1 is SGDLS, CDR2 YYNGEE, per germline. Trimming left V 2 bases short and J 2 bases short, with 10 bases between. CDR3 sequence (DNA): TGTGCCAGCAGCGTCAGACTACTTAACACCGGGGAGCTGTTTTTT. It is translated as CASSVRLLNTGELFF.

The chain couples TRBV6-1 to TRBJ2-3; tentative D call: TRBD1 (5 bases). Germline-derived CDR1 and CDR2 are MNHNS and SASEGT. The CDR3 length is 13 residues. V gave up 2 bases and J gave up 10 bases, with 13 bases separating them. The CDR3 DNA reads as TGTGCCAGCAGTGAACGCAGGGTATACTCGCAGTATTTT. Translating gives CASSERRVYSQYF.

In this sample, this clone turned up once. The chain recombines TRBV28 with TRBJ1-3; D gene uncertain. The CDR3 consists of 15 residues. With 4 bases removed from V and 4 bases from J, the gap between germline ends came to 14 bases. Per germline, CDR1 MDHEN and CDR2 SYDVKM. The CDR3 region is CASSWRGSYGNTIYF. The CDR3 DNA follows: TGTGCCAGCAGTTGGAGAGGCTCCTACGGAAACACCATATATTTT.

The V gene is TRBV11-3, the J gene TRBJ1-4; unclear D gene. CDR1 is SGHNT and CDR2 is YENEEA in the germline V gene. V lost 5 bases and J 5 bases, leaving 9 bases between the germline ends. There are 13 residues in the CDR3. The CDR3 DNA is TGTGCCAGCAGCCTATTCTCAAATGAAAAACTGTTTTTT. This translates into CASSLFSNEKLFF.

The rearrangement joins TRBV6-5 to TRBJ2-5; TRBD2 is a possible D gene (5 bases). Germline loops: CDR1 MNHEY, CDR2 SVGAGI. This CDR3 is built from 12 residues. V was pared by 6 bases and J by 5 bases, with 10 bases between. The CDR3 DNA reads TGTGCCAGCAGACTAGATACCGAGACCCAGTACTTC. This codes for CASRLDTETQYF.

The genes are TRBV19 and TRBJ1-1; TRBD1 matches at 9 bases. CDR1 and CDR2 (germline): LNHDA, SQIVND (reference sequence). V was pared by 4 bases and J by 5 bases, with 5 bases of the junction left unmatched. The CDR3 has 14 amino acids. CDR3 amino acids: CASSTNRGRTEAFF. CDR3 in DNA: TGTGCCAGTAGTACGAACAGGGGGCGAACTGAAGCTTTCTTT.

This clone was detected a few times. The rearrangement uses TRBV2 and TRBJ2-2; possible D gene TRBD2, 6 bases. The CDR3 covers 15 residues. Trimming pared 3 bases from V and 0 bases from J, leaving 8 bases between. Germline CDR1 is SNHLY and CDR2 is FYNNEI. CDR3 in amino acids: CASSEVAANTGELFF. The CDR3 coding sequence is TGTGCCAGCAGTGAGGTAGCGGCGAACACCGGGGAGCTGTTTTTT.

This chain uses TRBV10-3 with TRBJ2-2; 10 bases line up with TRBD1. J was trimmed by 4 bases and V by 4 bases; bases with no gene match: 0. The CDR3 contains 14 residues. Germline V gives CDR1 ENHRY, CDR2 SYGVKD. CDR3 DNA: TGTGCCATCAGTGGGACAGGGGGCACCGGGGAGCTGTTTTTT. It is translated as CAISGTGGTGELFF.

This sequence joins TRBV6-5 and TRBJ1-5, with D maybe TRBD1 (5 bases). This CDR3 spans 14 amino acids. Trimming took off 6 bases at V and 3 bases at J, with 12 bases between the two ends. The V gene's germline CDR1 is MNHEY and CDR2 SVGAGI. CDR3 sequence (DNA): TGTGCCAGCAGGGAGGGACGGGACAATCAGCCCCAGCATTTT. Its translation: CASREGRDNQPQHF.

The J gene is TRBJ2-2, the V gene TRBV19; TRBD2 matches 10 bases. Germline values: CDR1 LNHDA, CDR2 SQIVND (reference sequence). V dropped 10 bases and J dropped 6; count of bases not matched to a gene: 14. The CDR3 runs 16 residues. The chain's CDR3 is CAISLVLAGEAGELFF. CDR3 DNA: TGTGCCATCTCGCTGGTCCTAGCGGGAGAAGCCGGGGAGCTGTTTTTT.

The genes are TRBV29-1 and TRBJ1-2; 7 bases fit TRBD1. Trimming cost V 5 bases and J 2 bases; bases outside gene matches: 8. Germline-derived CDR1 and CDR2 are SQVTM and ANQGSEA. CDR3 length equals 14 residues. The CDR3: CSVTTDRSNYGYTF. DNA of the CDR3: TGCAGCGTTACGACGGACAGGTCGAACTATGGCTACACCTTC.

The rearrangement links TRBV9 to TRBJ2-7; no definite D call. Germline V gene sequence: CDR1 SGDLS, CDR2 YYNGEE. The CDR3 covers 15 residues. V was trimmed by 0 bases and J by 4 bases, leaving 14 bases between them. CDR3 amino acids: CASSVDNSIVYEQYF. DNA for the CDR3: TGTGCCAGCAGCGTAGATAATTCAATCGTGTACGAGCAGTACTTC.

The chain recombines TRBV6-5 with TRBJ2-3; possible D gene TRBD1, 6 bases. CDR1 is MNHEY and CDR2 is SVGAGI in the germline V gene. The CDR3 has 16 residues. V lost 0 bases and J 6 bases, leaving 16 bases between the germline ends. The CDR3 region is CASSYSVRRGGDTQYF. In nucleotides, the CDR3 is TGTGCCAGCAGTTACTCTGTCCGCAGGGGTGGCGATACGCAGTATTTT.

V gene TRBV2 combines with J gene TRBJ1-6; D is unresolved. CDR3 length: 12 residues. The germline CDR1 and CDR2 sequences are SNHLY and FYNNEI. V was shortened by 3 bases and J by 9 bases, with 6 bases between the two germline ends. CDR3 DNA: TGTGCCAGCAGTGAGACGCTTTCACCCCTCCACTTT. Its protein product is CASSETLSPLHF.

CDR3 amino acids: CATTRGIYSNQPQHF. DNA of the CDR3: TGTGCCACCACCAGGGGGATTTATAGCAATCAGCCCCAGCATTTT. The chain recombines TRBV19 with TRBJ1-5, with 7 bases matching TRBD1. The CDR3 has 15 amino acids. J lost 0 bases, V lost 10 bases, and 9 bases had no gene match. Germline loops: CDR1 LNHDA, CDR2 SQIVND (reference sequence).

J is TRBJ2-6 and V is TRBV3-1 (or the pseudogene TRBV3-2), with 9 bases that match TRBD1. V trimming: 1 base; J trimming: 0 bases; junction bases outside the gene matches: 10. Germline lookup yields CDR1 LGHDT and CDR2 YNNKEL (reference sequence). This CDR3 has 20 amino acids. The CDR3 DNA reads as TGTGCCAGCAGCCAAGTTCTAACAGGGGGCGCTGGCTCTGGGGCCAACGTCCTGACTTTC. It specifies CASSQVLTGGAGSGANVLTF.

The genes are TRBV4-3 and TRBJ2-5; the D is unclear. Germline V lookup: CDR1 LGHNA, CDR2 YSLEER. Trimming shortened V by 0 bases and J by 0 bases, and 5 bases separated the two germline ends. The CDR3 spans 14 residues. CDR3 nucleotides: TGCGCCAGCAGCCAAGATAGAGACCAAGAGACCCAGTACTTC. This codes for CASSQDRDQETQYF.